A single sample gave rise to the 25 T cell receptor beta chains below, sequenced in a study of CD4 T cells in relation to SARS-CoV-2 and coronaviruses. Unexposed donor CD4+ T cells date from about 2011-2019, before the COVID-19 pandemic. Sequenced by immunoSEQ multiplex PCR; TCRdb stores in-frame clones only, minus some. The table has some 69,000 clones, less than 95% seen once. Sequences were obtained from naive CD4+ T cells from PBMCs. As to subset: naive CD4+ T cells isolated by negative enrichment. The source of these receptors is a human donor in good health.

V usage is TRBV11-2 and J usage is TRBJ2-7, with 7 bases lining up with TRBD1. In germline, CDR1 is SGHAT, CDR2 FQNNGV. V lost 1 base to trimming and J lost 2 bases; unmatched junction nucleotides: 5. The CDR3 length is 15 residues. CDR3 amino acids: CASSLVETGPYEQYF. In DNA form, the CDR3 reads TGTGCCAGCAGCTTAGTTGAGACAGGGCCCTACGAGCAGTACTTC.

The chain uses TRBV5-1 and TRBJ1-1; the match to TRBD1 covers 9 bases. The CDR3 is 13 amino acids. The V and J ends lost 2 bases and 8 bases, in that order; junction bases with no gene match: 4. Germline CDR1 reads SGHRS; CDR2 reads YFSETQ. The CDR3 here is CASSLRGQGEAFF. CDR3 coding DNA: TGCGCCAGCAGCTTACGGGGACAGGGAGAAGCTTTCTTT.

A single count supports this clone. The chain couples TRBV30 to TRBJ1-3; D not certain. Trimming took 1 base from V and 4 from J, leaving 14 bases between them. CDR1 GTSNPN and CDR2 SVGIG come from the germline V gene (reference sequence). The CDR3 length is 15 residues. The CDR3 coding sequence is TGTGCCTGGAGTGCCAGGCGGACGGACGGAAACACCATATATTTT. Translated, it gives CAWSARRTDGNTIYF.

The genes are TRBV9 and TRBJ2-2, with 11 bases matching TRBD2. The ends lost 3 bases at V and 5 bases at J; junction bases unmatched: 9. CDR1 is SGDLS, CDR2 YYNGEE, per germline. The CDR3 spans 17 residues. DNA for the CDR3: TGTGCCAGCAGCGCCCAACTAGCGGGAGCGGGAACCGGGGAGCTGTTTTTT. Its protein product is CASSAQLAGAGTGELFF.

V and J are TRBV7-9 and TRBJ2-3; D remains unclear. The germline V gene has CDR1 SEHNR and CDR2 FQNEAQ (reference sequence). V was cut by 5 bases and J by 0 bases, with 9 bases left in between. The CDR3 runs to 14 residues. CDR3 sequence: CASSPDSSTDTQYF. As DNA, the CDR3 is TGTGCCAGCAGCCCCGACTCTAGCACAGATACGCAGTATTTT.

The rearrangement joins TRBV6-5 to TRBJ1-1; possible D gene TRBD1, 5 bases. CDR1 and CDR2 (germline): MNHEY, SVGAGI. Trimming took off 0 bases at V and 5 bases at J, with 13 bases between the two ends. The CDR3 contains 15 residues. The CDR3 coding sequence is TGTGCCAGCAGTTACTCGAGAAGGGGAATTACTGAAGCTTTCTTT. Translation gives CASSYSRRGITEAFF.

The chain employs TRBV28 and TRBJ2-7, with 8 nucleotides matching TRBD1. The length of the CDR3 is 14 residues. V shed 4 bases, J shed 4 bases, and the junction held 6 bases outside the gene matches. CDR1 is MDHEN and CDR2 is SYDVKM in the germline V gene. The CDR3 is CASSSPTGAYEQYF. For the CDR3, the DNA is TGTGCCAGCAGTTCACCGACAGGGGCTTACGAGCAGTACTTC.

The chain joins TRBV5-1 to TRBJ2-3; D is unresolved. This CDR3 spans 14 amino acids. Germline assignment: CDR1 SGHRS and CDR2 YFSETQ. V lost 3 bases, J lost 10 bases, and 18 bases lay in between. The CDR3 nucleotides read TGCGCCAGCAGCTGGCCCCCTTGTTTTGTAGCGCAGTATTTT. It specifies CASSWPPCFVAQYF.

Here the CDR3 reads CASSPYTNSGNTIYF. Here the CDR3 DNA reads TGTGCCAGCAGCCCCTACACGAACTCTGGAAACACCATATATTTT. The V call is TRBV28, the J call TRBJ1-3; no reliable D call. The length of the CDR3 is 15 residues. Deletions cut 6 bases from V and 0 bases from J, with 12 bases between. Germline V lookup: CDR1 MDHEN, CDR2 SYDVKM. Based on the CDR3 plus reference TRBV28 and TRBJ1-3, the full variable domain is DVKVTQSSRYLVKRTGEKVFLECVQDMDHENMFWYRQDPGLGLRLIYFSYDVKMKEKGDIPEGYSVSREKKERFSLILESASTNQTSMYLCASSPYTNSGNTIYFGEGSWLTVV.

The V gene is TRBV5-1, the J gene TRBJ2-1, with D perhaps matching TRBD1 (5 bases). CDR1 SGHRS and CDR2 YFSETQ come from the germline V gene. Trimming pared 1 base from V and 10 bases from J, leaving 18 bases between. The CDR3 extends over 15 amino acids. The CDR3 protein is CASSLTAGYPGEQFF. Here the CDR3 DNA reads TGCGCCAGCAGCTTGACGGCAGGGTACCCTGGCGAGCAGTTCTTC.

The chain has TRBV9 and TRBJ2-7; a possible D gene is TRBD2 (5 bases). Looked up from germline, CDR1 is SGDLS and CDR2 is YYNGEE. V was pared by 4 bases and J by 6 bases, with 17 bases between. This CDR3 is built from 14 residues. The CDR3 reads CASSPVSLASEQYF. CDR3 DNA: TGTGCCAGCAGCCCGGTCTCGCTAGCTTCCGAGCAGTACTTC.

V gene TRBV11-2 combines with J gene TRBJ2-3; 9 nucleotides align to TRBD2. Germline values: CDR1 SGHAT, CDR2 FQNNGV. V trimming: 4 bases; J trimming: 2 bases; junction bases outside the gene matches: 4. The CDR3 spans 15 residues. CDR3 in amino acids: CASSSPGLATDTQYF. In DNA form, the CDR3 reads TGTGCCAGCAGCTCACCGGGACTAGCCACAGATACGCAGTATTTT.

The genes are TRBV2 and TRBJ2-2; TRBD2 matches at 7 bases. CDR1 is SNHLY, CDR2 FYNNEI, per germline. The CDR3 sequence is 16 residues long. The J segment lost 5 bases and the V segment lost 3 bases, leaving 9 bases of the junction unmatched. The chain's CDR3 is CASSEGSGRSTGELFF. The CDR3 nucleotides read TGTGCCAGCAGTGAGGGTAGCGGGCGGTCTACCGGGGAGCTGTTTTTT.

The chain combines TRBV15 with TRBJ1-5; unclear D gene. The germline V gene encodes CDR1 LNHNV and CDR2 YYDKDF (reference sequence). The CDR3 runs to 13 residues. V dropped 1 base and J dropped 4 bases, with 5 bases sitting between them. The CDR3 DNA is TGTGCCACCAGCAGAGTCGCGAATCAGCCCCAGCATTTT. Protein: CATSRVANQPQHF.

V gene TRBV7-2 combines with J gene TRBJ2-1; tentative D call: TRBD2 (5 bases). The CDR3 has 14 residues. With 0 bases removed from V and 2 bases from J, the gap between germline ends came to 5 bases. In germline, CDR1 is SGHTA, CDR2 FQGNSA. DNA for the CDR3: TGTGCCAGCAGCTTAGCGGGAGCCTACAATGAGCAGTTCTTC. Translated: CASSLAGAYNEQFF.

This chain joins TRBV3-1 (or the pseudogene TRBV3-2) and TRBJ2-7; no firm D call. V was trimmed by 1 base and J by 2 bases, leaving 9 bases between them. Germline CDR1 is LGHDT and CDR2 is YNNKEL (reference sequence). The CDR3 covers 14 residues. CDR3 nucleotide sequence: TGTGCCAGCAGCCAAGTAACGACCACCTACGAGCAGTACTTC. This translates into CASSQVTTTYEQYF.

For this clone: One end of the junction does not line up with germline, which may come from a read error. This rearrangement joins TRBV4-2 to TRBJ1-6; D gene unclear. Germline-derived CDR1 and CDR2 are LGHNA and YNFKEQ. The CDR3 has 16 residues. The CDR3 sequence is CTSSQETFRSNSPLHF. CDR3 sequence (DNA): TGTACCAGCAGCCAAGAAACTTTCCGTTCTAATTCACCCCTCCACTTT.

The CDR3 DNA reads as TGTGCCAGCTCCCCAGCCCCAGCTGAAAAACTGTTTTTT. Encoded protein: CASSPAPAEKLFF. The J gene is TRBJ1-4, the V gene TRBV18, with unresolved D. CDR3 size: 13 residues. V was trimmed by 6 bases and J by 7 bases, leaving 12 bases between them. The V gene's germline CDR1 is KGHSH and CDR2 LQKENI. Looking up the rest from reference TRBV18 and TRBJ1-4 gives the full variable domain: NAGVMQNPRHLVRRRGQEARLRCSPMKGHSHVYWYRQLPEEGLKFMVYLQKENIIDESGMPKERFSAEFPKEGPSILRIQQVVRGDSAAYFCASSPAPAEKLFFGSGTQLSVL.

The V call is TRBV5-1, the J call TRBJ2-1; 8 nucleotides line up with TRBD2. The CDR3 totals 14 residues. Germline-derived CDR1 and CDR2 are SGHRS and YFSETQ. V shed 7 bases, J shed 4 bases, and the junction held 7 bases outside the gene matches. The CDR3 reads CASCRLASYNEQFF. In DNA, the CDR3 is TGCGCCAGCTGCAGACTAGCGAGTTACAATGAGCAGTTCTTC.

The V call is TRBV18, the J call TRBJ2-7; D ambiguous. The germline V gene encodes CDR1 KGHSH and CDR2 LQKENI. The CDR3 has 15 amino acids. The germline V and J ends were trimmed by 1 base and 2 bases, with 12 bases remaining between them. Written as DNA, the CDR3 is TGTGCCAGCTCACCACAGGCCCTAAAACCCTACGAGCAGTACTTC. Encoded protein: CASSPQALKPYEQYF.

CDR3 bases: TGTGCCAGCTCACAGTCCTCGGGACTAGCAATCGCCACGCAGTATTTT. Translating it yields CASSQSSGLAIATQYF. The chain joins TRBV18 to TRBJ2-3; 9 positions agree with TRBD2. J gave up 9 bases and V 4 bases, and 14 bases lay outside the gene matches. CDR1 is KGHSH and CDR2 is LQKENI in the germline V gene. The CDR3 contains 16 residues.

The CDR3 protein is CASSIPVREHTDTQYF. CDR3 bases: TGTGCCAGCAGCATCCCAGTTCGTGAGCACACAGATACGCAGTATTTT. The chain couples TRBV21-1 to TRBJ2-3. TRBV21-1 corresponds to a pseudogene. The CDR3 consists of 16 residues.

The chain joins TRBV28 to TRBJ2-1, with 8 bases fitting TRBD2. J gave up 15 bases and V 4 bases, and 11 bases lay outside the gene matches. The CDR3 is made up of 13 amino acids. CDR1 MDHEN and CDR2 SYDVKM come from the germline V gene. The CDR3 region has the DNA TGTGCCAGCAGTTCCGGGGGGGATTATCGGGCGTTCTTC. Protein product: CASSSGGDYRAFF.

This sequence joins TRBV5-1 and TRBJ2-3, with D tentatively TRBD2 (6 bases). The CDR3 is 15 residues long. Germline V gives CDR1 SGHRS, CDR2 YFSETQ. Trimming removed 2 bases from V and 2 bases from J, with 12 bases in between. Here the CDR3 reads CASSLAEGNTDTQYF. The CDR3 DNA is TGCGCCAGCAGCTTAGCGGAGGGAAACACAGATACGCAGTATTTT. The full variable domain, with the rest looked up from reference TRBV5-1 and TRBJ2-3, is KAGVTQTPRYLIKTRGQQVTLSCSPISGHRSVSWYQQTPGQGLQFLFEYFSETQRNKGNFPGRFSGRQFSNSRSEMNVSTLELGDSALYLCASSLAEGNTDTQYFGPGTRLTVL.

The rearrangement links TRBV2 to TRBJ2-5, with D possibly matching TRBD1 (5 bases). CDR1 SNHLY and CDR2 FYNNEI come from the germline V gene. The germline V and J ends were trimmed by 6 bases and 4 bases, with 9 bases remaining between them. The CDR3 runs to 12 residues. The CDR3 protein is CASRRQLETQYF. CDR3 DNA sequence: TGTGCCAGCAGGAGACAGCTAGAGACCCAGTACTTC.